What follows is one T cell receptor beta chain and its context. Study processing details: Reference gene primer amplification yielded estimated nucleated cell counts. Assay: immunoSEQ multiplex PCR; the TCRdb copy retains only in-frame clones and omits some. V and J calls plus clone size are reproduced from that table; the DNA served to infer D and trimming. This sample has 150,000 to 200,000 clones, with around 90% found just once. The source of the sample is a study of blood T cell repertoires in COVID-19. As for the study in general: Spain, Italy and the United States supplied samples that represented acute and convalescent COVID-19. Nucleic acid was either cDNA or gDNA, and it came from T cells, B-cell-depleted T cells, or PBMCs.

From germline, CDR1 is KGHSH and CDR2 LQKENI. The V end was cut by 4 bases, the J end by 4 bases, with 10 bases between. The CDR3 is 13 residues long. The gene calls are TRBV18 and TRBJ1-1; D not resolved. The TCR was taken from a man aged 55 to 70 with active or convalescent COVID-19. Specimen: peripheral blood. The CDR3 region has the DNA TGTGCCAGCTCACAAGACAAGGCCACTGAAGCTTTCTTT. Its translation: CASSQDKATEAFF.